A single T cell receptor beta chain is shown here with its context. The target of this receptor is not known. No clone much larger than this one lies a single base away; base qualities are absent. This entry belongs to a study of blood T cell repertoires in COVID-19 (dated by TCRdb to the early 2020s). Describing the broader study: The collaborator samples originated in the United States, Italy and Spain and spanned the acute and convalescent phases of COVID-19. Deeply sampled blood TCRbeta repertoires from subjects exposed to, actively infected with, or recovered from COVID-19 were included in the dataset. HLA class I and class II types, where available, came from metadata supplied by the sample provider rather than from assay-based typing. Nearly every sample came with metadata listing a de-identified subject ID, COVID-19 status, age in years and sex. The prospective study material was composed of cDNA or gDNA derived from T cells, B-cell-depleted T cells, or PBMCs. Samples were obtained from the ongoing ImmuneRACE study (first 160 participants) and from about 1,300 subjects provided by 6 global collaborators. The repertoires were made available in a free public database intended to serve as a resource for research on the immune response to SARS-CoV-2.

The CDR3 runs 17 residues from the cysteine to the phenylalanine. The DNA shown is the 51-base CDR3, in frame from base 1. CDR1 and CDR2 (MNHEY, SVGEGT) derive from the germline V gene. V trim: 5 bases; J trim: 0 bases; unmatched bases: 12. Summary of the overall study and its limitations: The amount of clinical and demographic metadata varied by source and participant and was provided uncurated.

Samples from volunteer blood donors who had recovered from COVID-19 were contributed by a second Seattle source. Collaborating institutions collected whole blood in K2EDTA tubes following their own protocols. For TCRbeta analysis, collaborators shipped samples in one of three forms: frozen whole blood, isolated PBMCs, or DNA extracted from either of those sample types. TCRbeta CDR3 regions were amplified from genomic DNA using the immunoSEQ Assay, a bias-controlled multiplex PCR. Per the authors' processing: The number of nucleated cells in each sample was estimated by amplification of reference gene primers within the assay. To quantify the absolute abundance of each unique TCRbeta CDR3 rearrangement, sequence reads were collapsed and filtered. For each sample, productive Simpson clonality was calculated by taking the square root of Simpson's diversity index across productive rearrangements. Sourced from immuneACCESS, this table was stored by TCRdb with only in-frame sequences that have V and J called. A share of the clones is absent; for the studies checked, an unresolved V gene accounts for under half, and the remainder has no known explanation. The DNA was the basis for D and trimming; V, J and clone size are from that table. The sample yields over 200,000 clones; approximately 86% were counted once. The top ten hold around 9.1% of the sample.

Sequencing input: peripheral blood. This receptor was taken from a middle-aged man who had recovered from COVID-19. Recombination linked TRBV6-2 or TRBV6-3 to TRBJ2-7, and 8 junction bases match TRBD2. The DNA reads TGTGCCAGCAGTAGAGTGCACAATAGCGGGATCTCCTACGAGCAGTACTTC. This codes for CASSRVHNSGISYEQYF.